Each of the 16 T cell receptor beta chains below was sequenced from the same sample in a study of T-cell memory formation after mild COVID-19. TCRdb fed the 5' RACE reads into MiXCR, producing one record per CDR3 protein. The data contain roughly 510,000 distinct CDR3 sequences, around a sixth of them singletons. The sample was PBMCs or a T cell subset sorted from them (not recorded which). The receptors were sampled from an adult woman who had mild COVID-19 (a few samples of this study predate the infection). Cell type and time point are not known.

In this sample, this clonotype turned up many times. The chain carries TRBV5-6 and TRBJ2-1; no clear D gene. Germline assignment: CDR1 SGHDT and CDR2 YYEEEE. Trimming stripped 4 bases from V and 7 bases from J, with 12 bases between. The CDR3 covers 13 residues. In DNA form, the CDR3 reads TGTGCCAGCAGCCTCCCTGGAGCGAATGAGCAGTTCTTC. This codes for CASSLPGANEQFF.

This clonotype was counted a few times. This chain links TRBV7-9 with TRBJ1-1; D unresolved. This CDR3 contains 13 residues. Germline CDR1 is SEHNR and CDR2 is FQNEAQ (reference sequence). V was clipped by 2 bases and J by 7 bases, with 11 bases between them. CDR3 sequence: CASSLIVGIEAFF. The CDR3 DNA sequence: TGTGCCAGCAGCTTAATTGTCGGGATTGAAGCTTTCTTT.

This clonotype has more than one count but fewer than ten. The chain joins TRBV13 to TRBJ2-5, with TRBD1 matching over 12 bases. CDR1 and CDR2 (germline): PRHDT, FYEKMQ (reference sequence). The CDR3 contains 15 residues. Germline trimming cut 5 bases from V and 3 bases from J; bases unmatched to any gene: 4. The CDR3 spells CASSTGTGGEETQYF. The CDR3 coding sequence is TGTGCCAGCAGCACCGGGACAGGGGGCGAAGAGACCCAGTACTTC.

This chain links TRBV7-2 with TRBJ2-1, with 9 bases lining up with TRBD2. CDR3 length: 16 amino acids. The germline CDR1 and CDR2 sequences are SGHTA and FQGNSA. J lost 6 bases, V lost 4 bases, and 10 bases had no gene match. The DNA for the CDR3 is TGTGCCAGCAGCTCCCGCGGGAGGGCCCAGGGCAATGAGCAGTTCTTC. Its protein product is CASSSRGRAQGNEQFF.

V usage is TRBV27 and J usage is TRBJ2-7; D is perhaps TRBD2 (6 bases). The V end was cut by 2 bases, the J end by 0 bases, with 11 bases between. The germline gives CDR1 MNHEY, CDR2 SMNVEV (reference sequence). The CDR3 runs 15 residues. CDR3 protein: CASSLTGVSSYEQYF. The CDR3 nucleotides are TGTGCCAGCAGTTTAACGGGGGTGAGCTCCTACGAGCAGTACTTC.

The rearrangement links TRBV2 to TRBJ2-2, with 7 bases aligning to TRBD1. The CDR3 totals 17 residues. V shed 6 bases and J 5 bases; nucleotides not matched to a gene: 15. From germline, CDR1 is SNHLY and CDR2 FYNNEI. CDR3 in amino acids: CASRGPRRGDRTGELFF. The CDR3 coding sequence is TGTGCCAGCAGAGGACCGAGGCGAGGGGACAGAACCGGGGAGCTGTTTTTT.

The table lists this clonotype with many counts. The chain carries TRBV6-1 and TRBJ2-1; D call uncertain. Germline-derived CDR1 and CDR2 are MNHNS and SASEGT. V was pared by 6 bases and J by 8 bases, with 11 bases between. The CDR3 length is 12 residues. CDR3 protein: CASRSFWDEQFF. In DNA form, the CDR3 reads TGTGCCAGCAGGAGCTTTTGGGATGAGCAGTTCTTC.

The chain recombines TRBV15 with TRBJ1-4; D call uncertain. Germline-derived CDR1 and CDR2 are LNHNV and YYDKDF (reference sequence). The V end was cut by 2 bases, the J end by 0 bases, with 4 bases between. CDR3 size: 14 residues. This chain's CDR3 is CATSRRATNEKLFF. CDR3 nucleotides: TGTGCCACCAGCAGAAGAGCAACTAATGAAAAACTGTTTTTT.

This chain joins TRBV12-3 or TRBV12-4 and TRBJ2-5; D possibly corresponds to TRBD1 (6 bases). V dropped 2 bases and J dropped 3 bases, with 10 bases sitting between them. CDR3 size: 14 residues. CDR3 nucleotides: TGTGCCAGCAGTTTATTTGAGGGGGAAGAGACCCAGTACTTC. It codes for CASSLFEGEETQYF.

This clonotype appeared many times. The genes are TRBV7-2 and TRBJ2-3; 11 bases align to TRBD2. With V trimmed by 3 bases and J by 3 bases, 5 bases remained unmatched. This CDR3 is 16 amino acids long. Germline V lookup: CDR1 SGHTA, CDR2 FQGNSA. This CDR3 reads CASSFLAGGGTDTQYF. The CDR3, as DNA: TGTGCCAGCAGCTTCCTAGCGGGGGGCGGGACAGATACGCAGTATTTT.

The gene calls are TRBV20-1 and TRBJ1-1; 8 positions agree with TRBD1. The CDR3 length is 15 residues. The trim removed 0 bases at V and 4 bases at J, leaving 7 bases unmatched. Germline CDR1 is DFQATT and CDR2 is SNEGSKA (reference sequence). The CDR3 reads CSARDQKTGGTEAFF. The CDR3 DNA follows: TGCAGTGCTAGAGATCAAAAAACAGGGGGCACTGAAGCTTTCTTT.

The table lists this clonotype with a few counts. Written as DNA, the CDR3 is TGTGCCAGCAGTTTTTTAGGGGGATTTAATGAGCAGTTCTTC. Translating gives CASSFLGGFNEQFF. The chain is built from TRBV12-3 or TRBV12-4 and TRBJ2-1; D may be TRBD1 (6 bases). This CDR3 has 14 residues. V was cut by 3 bases and J by 7 bases, with 13 bases left in between.

This clonotype was seen a few times. The chain joins TRBV14 to TRBJ2-1; TRBD2 agrees at 8 bases. J gave up 2 bases and V 0 bases, and 3 bases lay outside the gene matches. The CDR3 totals 16 residues. Germline CDR1 SGHDN, CDR2 FVKESK. As DNA, the CDR3 is TGTGCCAGCAGCCAAGATACCGGGGGGGCCTACAATGAGCAGTTCTTC. Translation gives CASSQDTGGAYNEQFF.

The table lists this clonotype with many counts. The chain couples TRBV5-1 to TRBJ2-5; no clear D. The CDR3 has 11 residues. Germline CDR1 SGHRS, CDR2 YFSETQ. V gave up 4 bases and J gave up 3 bases, with 4 bases separating them. The CDR3 loop reads CASSKKETQYF. CDR3 DNA: TGCGCCAGCAGCAAGAAAGAGACCCAGTACTTC.

This clonotype appeared a few times. The chain carries TRBV30 and TRBJ2-3; D assignment may be TRBD1 or TRBD2 (5 bases each). Between the trimmed V and J ends, which lost 1 base and 4 bases, there was a span of 18 bases. Germline CDR1 is GTSNPN and CDR2 is SVGIG (reference sequence). The CDR3 has 16 amino acids. The CDR3 region is CAWSAWDGRGPDTQYF. The CDR3 coding sequence is TGTGCCTGGAGTGCCTGGGACGGTCGGGGTCCAGATACGCAGTATTTT. The full variable domain, rest sourced from reference TRBV30 and TRBJ2-3, is SQTIHQWPATLVQPVGSPLSLECTVEGTSNPNLYWYRQAAGRGLQLLFYSVGIGQISSEVPQNLSASRPQDRQFILSSKKLLLSDSGFYLCAWSAWDGRGPDTQYFGPGTRLTVL.

The chain recombines TRBV20-1 with TRBJ1-1; TRBD1 matches at 12 bases. The CDR3 totals 16 residues. In germline, CDR1 is DFQATT, CDR2 SNEGSKA (reference sequence). Unmatched junction bases numbered 12, after V lost 5 bases and J lost 5 bases. The CDR3: CSAEHRDRGPGTEAFF. Written as DNA, the CDR3 is TGCAGTGCTGAGCACCGGGACAGGGGGCCCGGGACTGAAGCTTTCTTT.